A few counts support the clone carrying this T cell receptor beta chain. Its antigen is currently unknown. The assay that was used to sequence DNA from cultured CD4+ T cells was the Oncomine TCR Beta short-read assay. Using its own MiXCR run on the PCR reads, TCRdb lists one record per CDR3 protein. The sample consists of approximately 14,000 distinct CDR3 sequences, roughly 44% of them appearing once. This record comes from a study of vaccination and CD4 T cells after COVID-19. Turning to the study itself: Median time from COVID diagnosis to post-COVID sampling was about 100 days (35 to 161).

Findings and limits, study-wide: In median terms, SARS-CoV-2-reactive clonotypes went from about 20 to 38, a nonsignificant rise.

CDR1 LGHDT and CDR2 YNNKEL come from the germline V gene (reference sequence). Trimming removed 4 bases at V and 5 bases at J, with 11 bases between. This CDR3 contains 13 residues. Treatment specified: approximately nine-day PBMC culture with coronavirus spike peptide pools or control peptides (ViraFEST assay). Sequencing was performed on CD4+ T cells from blood, cultured in vitro. The sequence derives from a human donor who had recovered from COVID-19. The chain carries TRBV3-1 and TRBJ1-2; D uncertain. CDR3 loop: CASSRTSGYGYTF. CDR3 DNA sequence: TGTGCCAGCAGCCGGACCAGTGGGTATGGCTACACCTTC. Complete variable domain (other parts from reference TRBV3-1 and TRBJ1-2): DTAVSQTPKYLVTQMGNDKSIKCEQNLGHDTMYWYKQDSKKFLKIMFSYNNKELIINETVPNRFSPKSPDKAHLNLHINSLELGDSAVYFCASSRTSGYGYTFGSGTRLTVV.